A selection of T cell receptor beta chains follows, all from one sample in a study of shared clonotypes between healthy human individuals. Some clones are missing from TCRdb's copy, which holds only in-frame ones; the method was immunoSEQ multiplex PCR. Seen here are around 2.5 million clones, 90% to 95% observed once, and the top ten hold approximately 0.36%. The sequenced material came from naive CD4+ T cells from PBMCs. These receptors came from a man in his late teens or twenties in good health. Some clones in this sample may be carry-over from other donors' samples. Each CDR3 is given with its conserved first and last residue. Fields, in order: clone size, D gene, J gene, V gene, CDR3 DNA, CDR3 protein. D genes are given only for firm matches. Rows give clone size only sometimes, using once, few, many, or a class for an expanded clone.

. TRBD2 TRBJ2-6 TRBV2 TGTGCCACCCGGCCCGGGGGGGGAAAAGCTGGGGCCAACGTCCTGACTTTC CATRPGGGKAGANVLTF
. TRBD1 TRBJ1-2 TRBV28 TGTGCCAGCAGTCAATACCGGGACAGCTATGGCTACACCTTC CASSQYRDSYGYTF
. . TRBJ1-1 TRBV2 TGTGCCAGCAGTCCGGGACATTTTTCTGAAGCTTTCTTT CASSPGHFSEAFF
once . TRBJ2-2 TRBV18 TGTGCCAGCTCACCCGTCCCCGGTATCGGGGAGCTGTTTTTT CASSPVPGIGELFF
. . TRBJ2-3 TRBV6-4 TGTGCCAGCAGTGACTCGATTTTTCAGACAGATACGCAGTATTTT CASSDSIFQTDTQYF
. . TRBJ1-1 TRBV28 TGTGCCAGCAGTTTGGTACAGCTGAACACTGAAGCTTTCTTT CASSLVQLNTEAFF
once . TRBJ1-5 TRBV5-1 TGCGCCAGCAGCTTGGGTCAGGAGAATCAGCCCCAGCATTTT CASSLGQENQPQHF
. TRBD1 TRBJ1-4 TRBV5-1 TGCGCCAGCAGCTTGGTCCCGCAGGGGGCTAATGAAAAACTGTTTTTT CASSLVPQGANEKLFF
. . TRBJ2-7 TRBV10-3 TGTGCCATCAGTGAGCGAACAGGGAATGAGCAGTACTTC CAISERTGNEQYF
. . TRBJ2-1 TRBV5-6 TGTGCCAGCAGCTCCCGGGGGGCAATCTTCTCCTACAATGAGCAGTTCTTC CASSSRGAIFSYNEQFF
once TRBD2 TRBJ2-1 TRBV29-1 TGCAGCGTTGAAGGCTGGACTAGCGGTAGTGAGCAGTTCTTC CSVEGWTSGSEQFF
. . TRBJ1-5 TRBV7-2 TGTGCCAGCAGCTTAGCGGGGGCGGTGAATCAGCCCCAGCATTTT CASSLAGAVNQPQHF
once TRBD2 TRBJ2-3 TRBV5-1 TGCGCCAGCAGCTTCAGCGGGGGCGGAGATACGCAGTATTTT CASSFSGGGDTQYF
. . TRBJ1-1 TRBV9 TGTGCCAGCAGCCCATGGGACACCCCGAACACTGAAGCTTTCTTT CASSPWDTPNTEAFF
. TRBD1 TRBJ1-3 TRBV11-2 TGTGCCAGCAGCTCGGGACAGCCATTCTCTGGAAACACCATATATTTT CASSSGQPFSGNTIYF